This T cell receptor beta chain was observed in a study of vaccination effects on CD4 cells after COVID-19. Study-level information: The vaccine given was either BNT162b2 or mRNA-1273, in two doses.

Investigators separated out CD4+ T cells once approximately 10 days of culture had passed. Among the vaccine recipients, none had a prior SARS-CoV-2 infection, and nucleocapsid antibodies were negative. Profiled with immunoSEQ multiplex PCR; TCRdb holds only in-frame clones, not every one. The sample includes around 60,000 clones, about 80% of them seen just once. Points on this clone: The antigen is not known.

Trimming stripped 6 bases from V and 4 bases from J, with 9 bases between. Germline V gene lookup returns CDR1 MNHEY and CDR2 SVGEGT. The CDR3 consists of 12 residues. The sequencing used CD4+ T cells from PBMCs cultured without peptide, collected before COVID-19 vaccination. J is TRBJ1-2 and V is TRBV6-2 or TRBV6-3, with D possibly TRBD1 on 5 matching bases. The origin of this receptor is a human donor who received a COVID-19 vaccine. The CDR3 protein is CASSSDSYGYTF. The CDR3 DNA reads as TGTGCCAGCAGCAGCGACAGCTATGGCTACACCTTC.